The rows below give T cell receptor beta chains drawn from one sample of a study of blood T cell repertoires in COVID-19. Libraries were prepared by immunoSEQ multiplex PCR; TCRdb keeps only in-frame clonotypes and omits some of them. The sample comprises more than 45,000 clones, 83% of which are singletons, and roughly a sixth rests with the top ten. The specimen sequenced was peripheral blood. These TCRs come from a man in his forties or fifties with acute or convalescent COVID-19. CDR3s include the opening cysteine and the closing phenylalanine or tryptophan. D genes are given only for firm matches.

CDR3aa: CASRNYREGGELFF; CDR3nt: TGTGCCAGCAGAAACTACAGGGAGGGGGGGGAGCTGTTTTTT; j_gene: TRBJ2-2; d_gene: -; v_gene: TRBV27
CDR3aa: CASRLDRGRDIQYF; CDR3nt: TGTGCCAGCAGACTGGACAGGGGGAGAGACATTCAGTACTTC; j_gene: TRBJ2-4; d_gene: TRBD1; v_gene: TRBV6-5
CDR3aa: CATSAGGTSRGGTDTQYF; CDR3nt: TGTGCCACCAGTGCCGGGGGAACTAGTAGGGGCGGCACAGATACGCAGTATTTT; j_gene: TRBJ2-3; d_gene: -; v_gene: TRBV24-1
CDR3aa: CASSLTGGSEKLFF; CDR3nt: TGTGCCAGCAGTTTAACAGGGGGAAGTGAAAAACTGTTTTTT; j_gene: TRBJ1-4; d_gene: TRBD1; v_gene: TRBV6-6
CDR3aa: CASRHRGQRAGYTF; CDR3nt: TGTGCCAGCAGGCACAGGGGGCAGCGCGCTGGCTACACCTTC; j_gene: TRBJ1-2; d_gene: TRBD1; v_gene: TRBV3-1/TRBV3-2
CDR3aa: CATSDSGRGSDTQYF; CDR3nt: TGTGCCACCAGTGATTCTGGCAGGGGGTCGGATACGCAGTATTTT; j_gene: TRBJ2-3; d_gene: TRBD1; v_gene: TRBV24-1
CDR3aa: CASSQGGDSYNEQFF; CDR3nt: TGCGCCAGCAGCCAGGGGGGAGATTCCTACAATGAGCAGTTCTTC; j_gene: TRBJ2-1; d_gene: -; v_gene: TRBV4-1
CDR3aa: CASSIFGQAQGDTQYF; CDR3nt: TGTGCCAGTAGTATATTTGGACAGGCCCAAGGAGATACGCAGTATTTT; j_gene: TRBJ2-3; d_gene: TRBD1; v_gene: TRBV19
CDR3aa: CATRDSRSSEQFF; CDR3nt: TGTGCCACCCGGGACTCTAGAAGCAGTGAGCAGTTCTTC; j_gene: TRBJ2-1; d_gene: -; v_gene: TRBV19
CDR3aa: CASSRDRGYNEQFF; CDR3nt: TGTGCCAGCAGTAGGGACAGGGGCTACAATGAGCAGTTCTTC; j_gene: TRBJ2-1; d_gene: TRBD1; v_gene: TRBV2